The 10 T cell receptor beta chains in this list originate from one sample, sequenced in a study of CD8 T cells in ankylosing spondylitis (dated by TCRdb to 2015 to 2018). The protocol used for the library was 5' RACE. Instrument used: Illumina HiSeq 2500. TCRdb's own reprocessing of the public reads used fastp at Q25 and MiXCR and kept productive beta chains. Merged by CDR3 protein, the rows form single entries marked with the most common genes and DNA. Across this sample there are 30,000 to 35,000 distinct CDR3 sequences, with roughly 29% seen only once. About 50% of the sample rests with the top ten. Sequenced input: synovial fluid, either unsorted or a sorted T cell fraction (not recorded which). These receptors were obtained from a male donor with ankylosing spondylitis.

V usage is TRBV7-2 and J usage is TRBJ1-6; 12 bases are a match to TRBD1. This CDR3 has 17 amino acids. Trimming took 0 bases from V and 8 from J; bases not matched to a gene: 5. CDR1 and CDR2 (germline): SGHTA, FQGNSA. The DNA for the CDR3 is TGTGCCAGCAGCTTAGCGGGACAGGGGGCGCCGGATTCACCCCTCCACTTT. This translates into CASSLAGQGAPDSPLHF.

The chain uses TRBV7-8 and TRBJ2-7; D is ambiguous. The length of the CDR3 is 14 residues. Trimming cost V 5 bases and J 2 bases, with 13 bases left between them. Germline CDR1 and CDR2: SGHVS and FQNEAQ. DNA of the CDR3: TGTGCCAGCAGCAAAGTACCGGAAACCTACGAGCAGTACGTC. Translation gives CASSKVPETYEQYV.

This clonotype was counted many times. The V call is TRBV2, the J call TRBJ2-2, with 8 bases fitting TRBD1. After removal of 3 bases from V and 4 bases from J, the junction contained 7 bases not matched to a gene. The CDR3 runs to 16 residues. The germline gives CDR1 SNHLY, CDR2 FYNNEI. CDR3 nucleotide sequence: TGTGCCAGCAGTGACAGGGGGCCTTCGGGCACCGGGGAGCTGTTTTTT. The encoded protein is CASSDRGPSGTGELFF.

This clonotype showed up many times. J is TRBJ1-2 and V is TRBV12-3 or TRBV12-4; TRBD1 might be the D (6 bases). The CDR3 spans 15 residues. The V and J ends lost 3 bases and 6 bases respectively, with 17 bases between them. CDR3 loop: CASSFPPAGGHGYTF. In nucleotides, the CDR3 is TGTGCCAGCAGTTTCCCCCCGGCGGGGGGGCATGGCTACACCTTC.

This clonotype has ten or more counts. The V gene is TRBV24-1, the J gene TRBJ2-1, with no clear D. Germline CDR1 KGHDR, CDR2 SFDVKD. The CDR3 extends over 11 amino acids. Trimming cost V 1 base and J 10 bases, with 4 bases left between them. CDR3 nucleotide sequence: TGTGCCACCAGTGATTTAAAGGAGCAGTTCTTC. Protein sequence: CATSDLKEQFF.

The J gene is TRBJ1-6, the V gene TRBV7-6, with D uncertain. The germline gives CDR1 SGHVS, CDR2 FNYEAQ. V lost 5 bases and J 10 bases, leaving 21 bases between the germline ends. The CDR3 loop spans 16 amino acids. DNA for the CDR3: TGTGCCAGCAGCCCTTGGGGTTCTTCGCCCAGCTCACCCCTCCACTTT. Its translation: CASSPWGSSPSSPLHF.

This clonotype was seen more than once but under ten times. The chain carries TRBV9 and TRBJ2-1; 9 bases agree with TRBD2. V shed 7 bases and J 6 bases; nucleotides not matched to a gene: 8. The CDR3 runs 14 residues. Germline lookup yields CDR1 SGDLS and CDR2 YYNGEE. The CDR3 region is CASGGAGGTNEQFF. Written as DNA, the CDR3 is TGTGCCAGCGGGGGAGCGGGAGGTACCAATGAGCAGTTCTTC. Looking up the rest from reference TRBV9 and TRBJ2-1 gives the full variable domain: DSGVTQTPKHLITATGQRVTLRCSPRSGDLSVYWYQQSLDQGLQFLIQYYNGEERAKGNILERFSAQQFPDLHSELNLSSLELGDSALYFCASGGAGGTNEQFFGPGTRLTVL.

The CDR3 DNA reads as TGTGCCAGTAGTATCTTTGACCGAACCAATGAGCAGTTCTTC. Translated, it gives CASSIFDRTNEQFF. The chain has TRBV19 and TRBJ2-1, with D uncertain. V lost 3 bases and J 6 bases, leaving 12 bases between the germline ends. The CDR3 covers 14 residues. From germline, CDR1 is LNHDA and CDR2 SQIVND (reference sequence).

The chain links TRBV3-1 to TRBJ1-2; D perhaps matches TRBD1 (5 bases). This CDR3 is built from 13 residues. Germline CDR1 is LGHDT and CDR2 is YNNKEL (reference sequence). V gave up 0 bases and J gave up 8 bases, with 10 bases separating them. The CDR3 protein is CASSQDLAGGYTF. DNA for the CDR3: TGTGCCAGCAGCCAAGATTTGGCAGGGGGCTACACCTTC. The whole variable domain, remainder taken from reference TRBV3-1 and TRBJ1-2, is DTAVSQTPKYLVTQMGNDKSIKCEQNLGHDTMYWYKQDSKKFLKIMFSYNNKELIINETVPNRFSPKSPDKAHLNLHINSLELGDSAVYFCASSQDLAGGYTFGSGTRLTVV.

The CDR3 reads CAWSPGPGAEAFF. CDR3 sequence (DNA): TGTGCCTGGAGTCCAGGGCCCGGCGCTGAAGCTTTCTTT. V gene TRBV30 combines with J gene TRBJ1-1, with D tentatively TRBD1 (5 bases). V gave up 2 bases and J gave up 6 bases, with 13 bases separating them. CDR1 is GTSNPN, CDR2 SVGIG, per germline (reference sequence). The CDR3 is made up of 13 amino acids.